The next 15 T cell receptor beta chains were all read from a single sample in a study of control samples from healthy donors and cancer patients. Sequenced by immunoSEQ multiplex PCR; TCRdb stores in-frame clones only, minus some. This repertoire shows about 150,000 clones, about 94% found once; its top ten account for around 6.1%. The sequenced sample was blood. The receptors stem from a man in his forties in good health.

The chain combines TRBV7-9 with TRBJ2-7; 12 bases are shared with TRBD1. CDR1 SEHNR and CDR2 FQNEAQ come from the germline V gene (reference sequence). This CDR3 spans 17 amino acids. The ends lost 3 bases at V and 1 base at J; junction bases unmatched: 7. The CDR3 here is CASSFAPGQGASYEQYF. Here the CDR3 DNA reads TGTGCCAGCAGCTTTGCCCCGGGACAGGGGGCATCCTACGAGCAGTACTTC.

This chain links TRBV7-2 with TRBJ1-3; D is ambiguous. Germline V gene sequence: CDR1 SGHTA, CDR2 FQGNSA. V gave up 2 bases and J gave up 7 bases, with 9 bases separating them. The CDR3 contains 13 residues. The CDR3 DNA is TGTGCCAGCAGCTTACCCGGGAGGAACACCATATATTTT. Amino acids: CASSLPGRNTIYF.

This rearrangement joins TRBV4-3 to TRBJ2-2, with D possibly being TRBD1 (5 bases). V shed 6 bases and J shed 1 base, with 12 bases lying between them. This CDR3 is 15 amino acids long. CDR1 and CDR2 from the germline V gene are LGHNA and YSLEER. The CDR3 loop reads CASSPNTGNTGELFF. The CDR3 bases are TGCGCCAGCAGTCCCAACACAGGGAACACCGGGGAGCTGTTTTTT.

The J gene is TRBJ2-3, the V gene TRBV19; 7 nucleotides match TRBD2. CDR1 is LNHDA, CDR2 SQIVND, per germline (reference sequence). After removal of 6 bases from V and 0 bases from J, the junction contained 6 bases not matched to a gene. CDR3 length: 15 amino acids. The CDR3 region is CASRERGASTDTQYF. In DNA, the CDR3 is TGTGCCAGTAGAGAGCGGGGAGCTAGCACAGATACGCAGTATTTT.

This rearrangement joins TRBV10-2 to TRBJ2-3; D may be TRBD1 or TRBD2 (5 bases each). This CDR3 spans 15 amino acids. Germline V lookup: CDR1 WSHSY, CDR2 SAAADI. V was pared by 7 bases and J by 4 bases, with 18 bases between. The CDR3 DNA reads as TGCGCCAGCACTAAAAGAGGGGCGGAGGCAGATACGCAGTATTTT. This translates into CASTKRGAEADTQYF.

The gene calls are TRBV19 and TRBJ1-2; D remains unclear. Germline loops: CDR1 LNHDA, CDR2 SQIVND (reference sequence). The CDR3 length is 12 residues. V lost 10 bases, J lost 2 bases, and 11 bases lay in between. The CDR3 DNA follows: TGTGCCACCAAGGAAGGGAACTATGGCTACACCTTC. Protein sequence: CATKEGNYGYTF.

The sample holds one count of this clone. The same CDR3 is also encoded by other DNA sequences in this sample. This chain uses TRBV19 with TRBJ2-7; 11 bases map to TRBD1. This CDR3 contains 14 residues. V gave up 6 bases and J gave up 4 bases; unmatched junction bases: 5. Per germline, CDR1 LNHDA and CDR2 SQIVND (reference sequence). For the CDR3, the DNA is TGTGCCAGTAGCTCCGGGACAGGGGGGTACGAGCAGTACTTC. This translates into CASSSGTGGYEQYF.

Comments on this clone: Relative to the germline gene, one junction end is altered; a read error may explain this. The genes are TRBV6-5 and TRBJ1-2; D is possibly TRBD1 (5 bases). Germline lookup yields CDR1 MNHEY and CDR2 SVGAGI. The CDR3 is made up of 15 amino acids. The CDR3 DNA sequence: TGTGCCTGCAGTTTTTTACCGGGGCCTAACTATGGCTACACCTTC. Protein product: CACSFLPGPNYGYTF.

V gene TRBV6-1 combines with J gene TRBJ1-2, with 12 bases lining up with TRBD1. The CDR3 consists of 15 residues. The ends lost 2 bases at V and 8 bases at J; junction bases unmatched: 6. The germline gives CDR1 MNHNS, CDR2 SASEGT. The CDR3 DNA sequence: TGTGCCAGCAGTGAACCGGGACAGGGGGCTAGGGGCTACACCTTC. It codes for CASSEPGQGARGYTF.

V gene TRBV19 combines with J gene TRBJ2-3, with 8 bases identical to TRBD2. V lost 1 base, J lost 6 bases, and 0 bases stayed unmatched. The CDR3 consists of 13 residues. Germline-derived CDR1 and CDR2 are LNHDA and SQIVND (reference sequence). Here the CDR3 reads CASSIGLADTQYF. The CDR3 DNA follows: TGTGCCAGTAGTATAGGACTAGCGGATACGCAGTATTTT.

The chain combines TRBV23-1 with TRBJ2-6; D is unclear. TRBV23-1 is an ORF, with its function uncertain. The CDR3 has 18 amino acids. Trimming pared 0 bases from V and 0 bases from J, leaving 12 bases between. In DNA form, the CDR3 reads TGCGCCAGCAGTCAATCTTCCGGCAGAAACTCTGGGGCCAACGTCCTGACTTTC. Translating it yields CASSQSSGRNSGANVLTF.

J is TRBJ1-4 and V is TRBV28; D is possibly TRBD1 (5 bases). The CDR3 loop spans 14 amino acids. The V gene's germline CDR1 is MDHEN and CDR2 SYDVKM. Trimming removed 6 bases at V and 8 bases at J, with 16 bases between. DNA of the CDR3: TGTGCCAGCAGCCAAGTCCAGGGAGGGGAAAAACTGTTTTTT. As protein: CASSQVQGGEKLFF.

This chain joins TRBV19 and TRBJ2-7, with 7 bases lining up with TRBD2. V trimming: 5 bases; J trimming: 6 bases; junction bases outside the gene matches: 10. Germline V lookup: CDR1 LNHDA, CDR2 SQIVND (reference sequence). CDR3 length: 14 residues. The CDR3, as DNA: TGTGCCAGTAGTCCGAGCGCGGGAGCCAGCGAGCAGTACTTC. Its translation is CASSPSAGASEQYF. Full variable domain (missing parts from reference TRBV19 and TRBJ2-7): DGGITQSPKYLFRKEGQNVTLSCEQNLNHDAMYWYRQDPGQGLRLIYYSQIVNDFQKGDIAEGYSVSREKKESFPLTVTSAQKNPTAFYLCASSPSAGASEQYFGPGTRLTVT.

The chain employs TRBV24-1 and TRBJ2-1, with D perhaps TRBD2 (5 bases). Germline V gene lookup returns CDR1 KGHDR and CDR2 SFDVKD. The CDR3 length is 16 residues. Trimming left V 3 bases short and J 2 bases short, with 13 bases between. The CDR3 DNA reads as TGTGCCACCAGTGATCCGAAAAGCGGAACCTACAATGAGCAGTTCTTC. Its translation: CATSDPKSGTYNEQFF.

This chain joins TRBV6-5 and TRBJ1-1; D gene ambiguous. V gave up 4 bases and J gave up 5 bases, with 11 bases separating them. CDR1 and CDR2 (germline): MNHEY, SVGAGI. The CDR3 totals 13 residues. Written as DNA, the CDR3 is TGTGCCAGCAGTTCCCGGGTTGCTACTGAAGCTTTCTTT. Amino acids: CASSSRVATEAFF.